Listed below are T cell receptor beta chains from one sample, sequenced in a study of tumor and adjacent non-tumor tissue in lung cancer. TCRdb processed the multiplex PCR reads anew with MiXCR; each CDR3 protein has one entry. In the table there are approximately 75,000 distinct CDR3 sequences, 60% to 80% of which are singletons. The sample consisted of lung tumor tissue. The receptors were sampled from a woman aged 50 to 60 with non-small cell lung cancer. Each CDR3 is given with its conserved first and last residue. D genes are given only for firm matches. Some rows have no size entry. The others give once, few or many, or a class for an expanded clone.

TRBJ1-1,-,-,TRBV11-2,CASCFLDRGTKAFF,TGTGCCAGCTGCTTCCTTGACAGAGGCACTAAAGCTTTCTTT
TRBJ2-2,-,-,TRBV10-1,CASSESGGGELLF,TGCGCCAGCAGTGAGTCGGGGGGCGGGGAGCTGTTATTT
TRBJ2-1,-,-,TRBV6-4,CASSDQNLAGDHNEQFF,TGTGCCAGCAGTGACCAAAATCTAGCAGGGGACCACAATGAGCAGTTCTTC
TRBJ2-3,once,-,TRBV11-2,CTSSARSVGRPDTQYF,TGTACCAGCAGCGCTAGGTCCGTGGGGAGGCCAGATACGCAGTATTTT
TRBJ2-3,-,TRBD2,TRBV9,CASSAFLAGSTDTQYF,TGTGCCAGCAGTGCATTTCTAGCGGGGTCCACAGATACGCAGTATTTT
TRBJ2-4,-,TRBD2,TRBV28,CATGLAGGLTKDIQYF,TGTGCCACGGGACTAGCGGGAGGACTAACCAAAGACATTCAGTATTTC
TRBJ2-7,-,-,TRBV28,CSSSYGQLAYEQYF,TGTTCCAGCAGTTATGGACAGTTAGCATACGAGCAGTACTTC
TRBJ1-4,many,-,TRBV30,CAWSRRGDNEKLFF,TGTGCCTGGAGTCGTAGGGGGGACAATGAAAAACTGTTTTTT
TRBJ2-2,once,TRBD2,TRBV12-3/TRBV12-4,CPSSLIAGYTGELLF,TGTCCCAGCAGTTTAATAGCGGGGTACACCGGGGAGCTGTTGTTT
TRBJ2-1,many,-,TRBV5-1,CASSLGITGTQYNEQFF,TGCGCCAGCAGCCTTGGAATTACCGGGACACAGTACAATGAGCAGTTCTTC
TRBJ2-1,-,-,TRBV28,CANRDNNEQFF,TGTGCCAACAGAGACAACAACGAGCAGTTCTTC
TRBJ2-3,-,-,TRBV6-1,CASSEGVTLPIDTQYF,TGTGCCAGCAGTGAAGGAGTAACACTCCCCATAGATACGCAGTATTTT
TRBJ2-3,-,TRBD2,TRBV7-9,CASRLLAGEGTDTQYF,TGTGCCAGCAGATTACTAGCGGGAGAAGGCACAGATACGCAGTATTTT
TRBJ2-5,-,TRBD1,TRBV28,CASSLARGLGFYQETQYF,TGCGCCAGCAGTTTGGCCAGGGGGTTAGGATTTTACCAAGAGACCCAGTACTTC
TRBJ2-5,many,-,TRBV5-1,CASSGADWGETQYF,TGCGCCAGCAGCGGAGCGGATTGGGGAGAGACCCAGTACTTC
TRBJ2-2,-,-,TRBV11-1,CASSFRVWAQLSTGELFF,TGTGCCAGCAGCTTCAGAGTGTGGGCTCAGCTGAGCACCGGGGAGCTGTTTTTT
TRBJ2-1,-,TRBD2,TRBV12-3/TRBV12-4,CGSRTSGQDEQFF,TGTGGCAGCAGGACTAGTGGTCAGGATGAGCAGTTCTTC
TRBJ2-1,-,-,TRBV12-3/TRBV12-4,CDSSLKAGRVFF,TGTGACAGCAGTTTAAAAGCGGGTCGGGTGTTCTTC
TRBJ2-7,-,TRBD1,TRBV10-2,CASDTGGSWYEQYF,TGTGCCAGCGATACAGGGGGTTCATGGTACGAGCAGTATTTC
TRBJ2-7,once,-,TRBV19,CASSTASSSSYEQYF,TGTGCCAGTAGCACCGCGAGCAGCAGTTCCTACGAGCAGTACTTC
TRBJ1-3,-,-,TRBV6-5,CASSLTIRYTIYF,TGTGCCAGCAGCCTAACCATCAGGTACACCATATATTTT
TRBJ2-7,-,TRBD1,TRBV28,CASSLVGETGTYEQYF,TGTGCTAGCAGTTTAGTGGGGGAGACAGGGACCTACGAGCAGTACTTC
TRBJ2-3,-,-,TRBV12-3/TRBV12-4,CASNRNRASTDMQYF,TGTGCCAGTAACCGGAACAGGGCTAGCACAGATATGCAGTATTTT
TRBJ2-3,-,-,TRBV11-2,CASSKIGGGRGETQYF,TGTGCCAGCAGCAAAATTGGGGGCGGTAGAGGAGAAACGCAGTATTTT
TRBJ2-7,-,-,TRBV6-1,CAIRPPSSYEQYF,TGTGCCATCAGGCCTCCGAGCTCCTACGAACAGTACTTC
TRBJ1-5,few,-,TRBV20-1,CSARDPGADDIYWPQHF,TGCAGTGCTAGGGACCCAGGGGCTGACGATATTTATTGGCCCCAGCATTTT
TRBJ2-2,-,-,TRBV20-1,CNAPVGRGTGELFF,TGCAATGCTCCTGTTGGAAGGGGCACCGGGGAGCTGTTTTTT
TRBJ1-1,-,TRBD1,TRBV11-3,CDSSLDRGNSEAFF,TGTGACAGCAGCCTCGACAGGGGAAACTCTGAAGCTTTCTTT
TRBJ1-1,-,TRBD1,TRBV6-6,CASIYRGRVDTEALF,TGTGCCAGCATCTACAGGGGGAGAGTGGACACTGAAGCTTTATTT
TRBJ2-2,few,-,TRBV11-2,CASGLGRDTGELFF,TGTGCCAGCGGTCTTGGTAGGGACACCGGGGAGCTCTTTTTT
TRBJ2-7,-,-,TRBV29-1,CNGTDRFYKQYF,TGCAACGGCACGGACAGATTCTACAAGCAGTACTTC
TRBJ2-3,-,-,TRBV5-1,CASSLGGGAEEVTQYF,TGCGCCAGCAGCTTAGGAGGAGGGGCCGAGGAGGTTACGCAGTATTTT
TRBJ1-6,-,-,TRBV20-1,CSAPKGGNSPPHF,TGTAGTGCACCGAAAGGCGGTAATTCACCCCCCCACTTT
TRBJ1-4,-,-,TRBV12-3/TRBV12-4,CVSSFLTGGYEKLFF,TGTGTCAGCAGTTTTCTCACAGGAGGTTATGAAAAACTGTTTTTT
TRBJ2-1,-,-,TRBV4-1,CASRQEPVERGEQFF,TGCGCCAGCAGACAAGAGCCAGTGGAGCGTGGAGAGCAGTTCTTC
TRBJ2-7,-,TRBD2,TRBV11-3,CASSLDGTSGYYEQHF,TGTGCCAGCAGCTTAGATGGGACTAGCGGATATTATGAGCAGCACTTC
TRBJ2-5,-,-,TRBV29-1,CSVDDPKEAQETQYF,TGCAGCGTTGATGATCCAAAGGAGGCTCAGGAGACCCAGTATTTC
TRBJ2-5,many,TRBD1,TRBV5-1,CASSLAGTGTGQETQYF,TGCGCCAGCAGCTTGGCGGGAACCGGGACAGGTCAAGAGACCCAGTACTTC
TRBJ1-2,-,-,TRBV6-1,CVNSGVRGLYGYTF,TGTGTCAACAGTGGGGTACGGGGACTCTATGGCTACACCTTC
TRBJ2-1,-,TRBD2,TRBV4-1,CASSQVTSGRRNEQLF,TGCGCCAGCAGCCAAGTGACTAGCGGGAGAAGAAATGAGCAGCTTTTC
TRBJ2-4,-,-,TRBV12-3/TRBV12-4,CASRLGAVDIAPIYF,TGTGCCAGCAGATTAGGAGCGGTAGACATTGCGCCAATTTACTTC
TRBJ2-5,-,-,TRBV11-2,CASISREKESQYF,TGTGCCAGCATCTCTAGGGAAAAAGAGAGCCAGTACTTC
TRBJ2-7,once,-,TRBV11-2,CASSMMDTAYEQYF,TGTGCCAGCAGCATGATGGACACTGCCTACGAGCAATACTTC
TRBJ2-2,-,TRBD2,TRBV11-3,CGSSLAGGTGELFF,TGTGGCAGCAGTCTTGCGGGGGGCACCGGGGAGCTGTTTTTT
TRBJ2-2,few,TRBD1,TRBV11-2,CASRGTGNTGELFF,TGTGCCAGCCGCGGGACAGGGAACACCGGGGAGCTGTTTTTT